These 21 T cell receptor beta chains originate from one sample sequenced in a study of blood T cell repertoires in COVID-19. Sequencing was performed with immunoSEQ multiplex PCR; in TCRdb, only in-frame clones are kept and a portion is missing. Seen here are 250,000 to 400,000 clones, approximately 88% observed once, and the top ten hold 1.5% to 2%. The sequenced sample was peripheral blood. The source of these receptors is a young woman with COVID-19, enrolled during active disease.

The chain combines TRBV5-6 with TRBJ1-5; 11 bases fit TRBD1. With V trimmed by 0 bases and J by 7 bases, 6 bases remained unmatched. The germline V gene has CDR1 SGHDT and CDR2 YYEEEE. The CDR3 has 16 residues. The CDR3 loop reads CASSLAGTGGLQPQHF. In DNA, the CDR3 is TGTGCCAGCAGCTTGGCCGGGACAGGGGGATTGCAGCCCCAGCATTTT.

This chain connects TRBV3-1 (or the pseudogene TRBV3-2) to TRBJ2-3; 12 positions agree with TRBD2. This CDR3 has 17 residues. The germline V gene has CDR1 LGHDT and CDR2 YNNKEL (reference sequence). The ends lost 3 bases at V and 5 bases at J; junction bases unmatched: 9. Written as DNA, the CDR3 is TGTGCCAGCAGCCAGGCTAGCGGGGGGGCTGAAGGAGATACGCAGTATTTT. The encoded protein is CASSQASGGAEGDTQYF.

DNA of the CDR3: TGTGCCAGCAGCTTGGATAGAGATACGCAGTATTTT. Amino acids: CASSLDRDTQYF. The V gene is TRBV5-8, the J gene TRBJ2-3; D unresolved. Germline values: CDR1 SGHTS, CDR2 YDEGEE. The CDR3 loop spans 12 amino acids. The ends were cut back, 0 bases at V and 5 bases at J, with 4 bases in the middle.

This clone has a handful of counts. The chain joins TRBV2 to TRBJ2-3; the match to TRBD2 covers 7 bases. The CDR3 is 14 residues long. The V gene end was trimmed by 5 bases and the J gene end by 0 bases; junction bases not matched to a gene: 2. From germline, CDR1 is SNHLY and CDR2 FYNNEI. In DNA form, the CDR3 reads TGTGCCAGCAGTCTAGCGGCTAGCACAGATACGCAGTATTTT. Translating it yields CASSLAASTDTQYF.

The chain carries TRBV5-5 and TRBJ2-1; 9 bases agree with TRBD2. The CDR3 is 17 residues long. In germline, CDR1 is SGHKS, CDR2 YYEKEE (reference sequence). The J segment lost 6 bases and the V segment lost 2 bases, leaving 12 bases of the junction unmatched. Written as DNA, the CDR3 is TGTGCCAGCAGCTTTGGGCCCGCGGGGGGGCCCTTCAATGAGCAGTTCTTC. Protein product: CASSFGPAGGPFNEQFF.

The chain links TRBV6-5 to TRBJ1-6; D is unresolved. V lost 0 bases to trimming and J lost 11 bases, with 11 bases between them. This CDR3 comprises 14 residues. The V gene's germline CDR1 is MNHEY and CDR2 SVGAGI. The CDR3 protein is CASSYSDGKTPLHF. In DNA form, the CDR3 reads TGTGCCAGCAGTTACTCGGACGGGAAAACACCCCTCCACTTT.

V is TRBV5-3 and J is TRBJ2-1, with a weak D call TRBD2 (5 bases). TRBV5-3 is an ORF, and what it does is uncertain. The CDR3 is 15 amino acids. V lost 1 base and J lost 3, with 11 bases in between. The CDR3: CARSLWPGNYNEQFF. The CDR3 bases are TGTGCCAGAAGCTTGTGGCCGGGAAACTACAATGAGCAGTTCTTC.

The chain joins TRBV6-5 to TRBJ1-1, with TRBD1 matching 8 bases. The V gene end was trimmed by 6 bases and the J gene end by 4 bases; junction bases not matched to a gene: 10. The germline gives CDR1 MNHEY, CDR2 SVGAGI. CDR3 length: 15 residues. This chain's CDR3 is CASSSTGQGFTEAFF. CDR3 nucleotides: TGTGCCAGCAGCTCCACCGGACAGGGATTCACTGAAGCTTTCTTT.

This clone was seen a single time. This rearrangement joins TRBV19 to TRBJ1-2; D call uncertain. From germline, CDR1 is LNHDA and CDR2 SQIVND (reference sequence). Trimming stripped 4 bases from V and 7 bases from J, with 10 bases between. CDR3 length: 12 residues. CDR3 DNA sequence: TGTGCCAGTAGTACGTCTAATTTTGGCTACACCTTC. As protein: CASSTSNFGYTF.

This chain connects TRBV29-1 to TRBJ1-2; D unresolved. V lost 7 bases, J lost 4 bases, and 16 bases lay in between. Germline CDR1 reads SQVTM; CDR2 reads ANQGSEA. The CDR3 is 13 residues long. CDR3 nucleotide sequence: TGCAGCGACGAAAGGGAGGAGGGCTATGGCTACACCTTC. This sequence encodes CSDEREEGYGYTF.

The count of this clone is one. The chain is built from TRBV27 and TRBJ2-5, with a possible D match to TRBD1 (5 bases). Germline V gene data show CDR1 as MNHEY and CDR2 as SMNVEV (reference sequence). The germline V and J ends were trimmed by 2 bases and 5 bases, with 12 bases remaining between them. This CDR3 comprises 14 residues. The CDR3 region has the DNA TGTGCCAGCAGTTTAACGGCCAAGGGGGAGACCCAGTACTTC. This sequence encodes CASSLTAKGETQYF.

The chain is built from TRBV6-5 and TRBJ1-3; the D gene is possibly TRBD1 (5 bases). Trimming cost V 8 bases and J 4 bases, with 18 bases left between them. CDR1 is MNHEY and CDR2 is SVGAGI in the germline V gene. CDR3 length: 15 amino acids. The CDR3 loop is CASLPSRVAGNTIYF. The CDR3 DNA reads as TGTGCCAGCTTACCCTCCAGGGTAGCCGGAAACACCATATATTTT.

The V and J genes are TRBV19 and TRBJ2-2; a weak D match, TRBD1 (5 bases). CDR1 and CDR2 from the germline V gene are LNHDA and SQIVND (reference sequence). Trimming shortened V by 5 bases and J by 5 bases, and 18 bases separated the two germline ends. The CDR3 spans 16 residues. CDR3 protein: CASSPQKTALTGELFF. The DNA of the CDR3 is TGTGCCAGTAGTCCCCAAAAGACAGCGCTAACCGGGGAGCTGTTTTTT.

V is TRBV11-3 and J is TRBJ1-1; 7 bases match TRBD1. The CDR3 is 15 amino acids. Germline lookup yields CDR1 SGHNT and CDR2 YENEEA. V lost 2 bases to trimming and J lost 2 bases; unmatched junction nucleotides: 5. DNA of the CDR3: TGTGCCAGCAGCTTAATTGGACAGGTCAACACTGAAGCTTTCTTT. Its protein product is CASSLIGQVNTEAFF.

The J gene is TRBJ2-1, the V gene TRBV27; 9 nucleotides align to TRBD2. This CDR3 spans 16 amino acids. J lost 7 bases, V lost 5 bases, and 12 bases had no gene match. Germline assignment: CDR1 MNHEY and CDR2 SMNVEV (reference sequence). The DNA for the CDR3 is TGTGCCAGCAGTCCCCGGGGAGCGGGGGGAGGGAATGAGCAGTTCTTC. Encoded protein: CASSPRGAGGGNEQFF.

The gene calls are TRBV4-2 and TRBJ2-7, with TRBD1 as a possible D gene (5 bases). The germline V gene has CDR1 LGHNA and CDR2 YNFKEQ. The V gene lost 0 bases and the J gene lost 2 bases, with 8 bases spanning the gap. The CDR3 runs to 14 residues. CDR3 amino acids: CASSQDDSTYEQYF. CDR3 bases: TGTGCCAGCAGCCAAGACGACAGTACCTACGAGCAGTACTTC.

The chain carries TRBV4-1 and TRBJ2-3; tentatively, D is TRBD1 (5 bases). The CDR3 runs 15 residues. The V end was cut by 1 base, the J end by 1 base, with 9 bases between. The germline gives CDR1 MGHRA, CDR2 YSYEKL. CDR3 DNA: TGCGCCAGCAGCCAAGCGGGCAGGGGCACAGATACGCAGTATTTT. This encodes CASSQAGRGTDTQYF.

This sequence joins TRBV14 and TRBJ2-1; 10 bases align to TRBD2. The germline V gene has CDR1 SGHDN and CDR2 FVKESK. The CDR3 is 18 residues long. With V trimmed by 0 bases and J by 6 bases, 11 bases remained unmatched. DNA for the CDR3: TGTGCCAGCAGCCAAGATGGTGAAGCGGGGGGGCTCTTCAATGAGCAGTTCTTC. Protein sequence: CASSQDGEAGGLFNEQFF.

The chain uses TRBV2 and TRBJ2-3; the match to TRBD2 covers 9 bases. CDR1 is SNHLY, CDR2 FYNNEI, per germline. The junction had 6 bases not matched to a gene; V was cut back by 4 bases and J by 4 bases. There are 15 residues in the CDR3. In DNA, the CDR3 is TGTGCCAGCAGTGGGAAGGCGGGAGGGGCAGATACGCAGTATTTT. Its translation is CASSGKAGGADTQYF. Using reference TRBV2 and TRBJ2-3 for the parts outside the CDR3, the full variable domain is EPEVTQTPSHQVTQMGQEVILRCVPISNHLYFYWYRQILGQKVEFLVSFYNNEISEKSEIFDDQFSVERPDGSNFTLKIRSTKLEDSAMYFCASSGKAGGADTQYFGPGTRLTVL.

The chain carries TRBV12-3 or TRBV12-4 and TRBJ2-1; TRBD1 matches at 9 bases. The CDR3 is made up of 13 amino acids. V dropped 6 bases and J dropped 10; count of bases not matched to a gene: 7. This CDR3 reads CASRKQGAPEQFF. CDR3 nucleotide sequence: TGTGCCAGCAGGAAACAGGGGGCGCCGGAGCAGTTCTTC.

The rearrangement links TRBV27 to TRBJ2-7; 7 bases fit TRBD1. Per germline, CDR1 MNHEY and CDR2 SMNVEV (reference sequence). The CDR3 spans 14 residues. The junction had 6 bases not matched to a gene; V was cut back by 4 bases and J by 3 bases. CDR3 protein: CASSSRGQHYEQYF. CDR3 nucleotide sequence: TGTGCCAGCAGTTCGAGGGGACAGCACTACGAGCAGTACTTC.